This T cell receptor beta chain comes out of a study of T cell clonality in common variable immunodeficiency. The CDR3 covers 15 residues. V was pared by 4 bases and J by 5 bases, with 9 bases of the junction left unmatched. Germline V gene sequence: CDR1 LNHDA, CDR2 SQIVND (reference sequence). Both groups were predominantly of Caucasian heritage. Findings of the study overall: Compared with healthy controls, CVID subjects showed increased TCRbeta clonality, mostly in about a third. Common variable immunodeficiency TCR beta sequences reportedly had fewer deletions and N-nucleotide insertions.

Assay: immunoSEQ multiplex PCR; the TCRdb copy retains only in-frame clones and omits some. The sample is made up of around 39,000 clones, none counted only once. This clone has at least ten counts. Antigen: not known. The read finishes 3 residues shy of the CDR3 end, and the germline J gene is used to complete it. This TCR derives from a person aged 18 to 75 in good health. The sequencing input was peripheral blood mononuclear cells. This chain uses TRBV19 with TRBJ2-5; 8 bases match TRBD1. This CDR3 reads CASSTSGGAGETQYF. CDR3 DNA, as far as it was read: TGTGCCAGTAGTACCTCAGGGGGCGCTGGGGAGACC.